Each of the 10 T cell receptor beta chains below was sequenced from the same sample in a study of blood T cells in healthy people across ages. PCR was performed a second time for about 6 to 12 cycles using a sample-barcoded 5' primer and a J-beta primer mix. TCRdb processed the 5' RACE reads anew with MiXCR; each CDR3 protein has one entry. The sample lists 700,000 to 900,000 distinct CDR3 sequences, less than 70% occurring once. The sample taken for sequencing was blood. The receptors stem from an elderly man in good health.

The chain recombines TRBV2 with TRBJ2-6, with D perhaps TRBD2 (7 bases). The CDR3 contains 17 residues. V lost 5 bases, J lost 0 bases, and 14 bases lay in between. Looked up from germline, CDR1 is SNHLY and CDR2 is FYNNEI. In nucleotides, the CDR3 is TGTGCCAGCAGTCCAAGGGGGGGTACCTCTGGGGCCAACGTCCTGACTTTC. Protein: CASSPRGGTSGANVLTF.

This clonotype was picked up a small number of times. The chain uses TRBV6-6 and TRBJ2-7, with 7 bases lining up with TRBD2. The ends lost 1 base at V and 1 base at J; junction bases unmatched: 4. The CDR3 has 15 amino acids. Germline CDR1 and CDR2: MNHNY and SVGAGI (reference sequence). CDR3 bases: TGTGCCAGCAGTTACTTTTCTAGCGGATCCTACGAGCAGTACTTC. Its protein product is CASSYFSSGSYEQYF.

The V call is TRBV20-1, the J call TRBJ2-1; 8 bases line up with TRBD1. In germline, CDR1 is DFQATT, CDR2 SNEGSKA (reference sequence). The V gene end was trimmed by 3 bases and the J gene end by 2 bases; junction bases not matched to a gene: 21. The CDR3 spans 20 residues. CDR3 loop: CSASAHLDRVKEFAYNEQFF. The CDR3 DNA reads as TGCAGTGCTAGCGCCCATTTGGACAGGGTGAAGGAGTTTGCCTACAATGAGCAGTTCTTC.

CDR3 nucleotides: TGCAGTGCTAGAGATATGGACAGGGTCTACGAGCAGTACTTC. The encoded protein is CSARDMDRVYEQYF. The chain recombines TRBV20-1 with TRBJ2-7; 8 nucleotides align to TRBD1. This CDR3 has 14 amino acids. The J segment lost 3 bases and the V segment lost 0 bases, leaving 4 bases of the junction unmatched. Germline V CDR1 and CDR2: DFQATT, SNEGSKA (reference sequence).

This clonotype has only a few counts. V and J are TRBV29-1 and TRBJ2-6; the match to TRBD1 covers 7 bases. The germline CDR1 and CDR2 sequences are SQVTM and ANQGSEA. The CDR3 sequence is 15 residues long. The CDR3 DNA is TGCCAAACCGGGACAGACAGCTCTGGGGCCAACGTCCTGACTTTC. It specifies CQTGTDSSGANVLTF.

V and J are TRBV29-1 and TRBJ2-7; 7 bases align to TRBD2. J gave up 2 bases and V 4 bases, and 2 bases lay outside the gene matches. The CDR3 consists of 12 residues. CDR1 is SQVTM and CDR2 is ANQGSEA in the germline V gene. The CDR3 nucleotides read TGCAGCGTTGCGGGGAGGGCCTACGAGCAGTACTTC. Translated: CSVAGRAYEQYF.

The chain combines TRBV3-1 with TRBJ2-1; D perhaps matches TRBD2 (5 bases). The CDR3 is 15 amino acids. V was pared by 1 base and J by 0 bases, with 7 bases between. Germline CDR1 is LGHDT and CDR2 is YNNKEL (reference sequence). CDR3 DNA: TGTGCCAGCAGCCAAGGGCGGGTCTCCTACAATGAGCAGTTCTTC. Its translation: CASSQGRVSYNEQFF.

The genes are TRBV2 and TRBJ2-7, with TRBD1 as a possible D gene (5 bases). CDR3 size: 13 residues. Germline V gene lookup returns CDR1 SNHLY and CDR2 FYNNEI. Trimming stripped 6 bases from V and 5 bases from J, with 14 bases between. CDR3 residues: CASSQGRADEQYF. The DNA for the CDR3 is TGTGCCAGCAGCCAGGGCAGGGCTGACGAGCAGTACTTC.

V and J are TRBV27 and TRBJ2-7; TRBD2 aligns across 8 bases. This CDR3 comprises 14 residues. CDR1 is MNHEY and CDR2 is SMNVEV in the germline V gene (reference sequence). Trimming removed 7 bases from V and 7 bases from J; junction bases left unmatched: 12. The CDR3 region has the DNA TGTGCCAGCATTCCGGGAGGGCCGGATAATGAGCAGTACTTC. It yields the protein CASIPGGPDNEQYF.

This rearrangement joins TRBV20-1 to TRBJ2-7; 8 nucleotides align to TRBD2. CDR1 is DFQATT and CDR2 is SNEGSKA in the germline V gene (reference sequence). V shed 1 base and J 6 bases; nucleotides not matched to a gene: 5. This CDR3 has 13 residues. In DNA form, the CDR3 reads TGCAGTGCTAGAGTCGGGAGGGCGTTCGAGCAGTACTTC. This codes for CSARVGRAFEQYF.